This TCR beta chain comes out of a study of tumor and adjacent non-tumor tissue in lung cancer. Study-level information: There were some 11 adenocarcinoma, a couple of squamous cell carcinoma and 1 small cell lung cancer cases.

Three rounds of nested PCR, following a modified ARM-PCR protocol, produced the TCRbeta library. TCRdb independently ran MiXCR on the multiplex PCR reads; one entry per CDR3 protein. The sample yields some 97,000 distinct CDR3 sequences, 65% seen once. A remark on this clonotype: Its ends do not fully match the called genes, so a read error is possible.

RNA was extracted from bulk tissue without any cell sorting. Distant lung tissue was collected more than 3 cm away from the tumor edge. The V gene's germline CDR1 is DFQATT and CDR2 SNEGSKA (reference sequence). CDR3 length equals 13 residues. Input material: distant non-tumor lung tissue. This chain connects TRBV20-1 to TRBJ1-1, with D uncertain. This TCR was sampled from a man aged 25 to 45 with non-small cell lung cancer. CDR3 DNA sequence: TGCAGTGCTAGAGATGGCAGGTACACCGAAGCTTTCTTT. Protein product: CSARDGRYTEAFF.